Detailed here is one T cell receptor beta chain. No antigen is known for it. The CDR3 runs 12 residues. Deletions cut 2 bases from V and 4 bases from J, with 5 bases between. CDR1 is GTSNPN, CDR2 SVGIG, per germline (reference sequence). PCR amplification relied on 60 Vbeta primers (plus 13 Jbeta primers). The repertoire was sequenced with immunoSEQ multiplex PCR; TCRdb's copy has only in-frame clones and lacks some. The sample records about 140,000 clones, 80% being singletons. This specimen comes from a study of cytomegalovirus exposure and HLA in healthy donors. Findings and caveats of the study: In a later analysis, several top co-occurrence clusters appeared linked to parvovirus B19, influenza, CMV and Epstein-Barr virus. There were three CMV-associated chains whose specificity for CMV antigens was confirmed in vitro.

The genes are TRBV30 and TRBJ1-4; D not certain. The receptor comes from a female donor in good health and CMV-seronegative. Sequenced material: PBMCs. In DNA, the CDR3 is TGTGCCTGGAGTAGAGATAATGAAAAACTGTTTTTT. This codes for CAWSRDNEKLFF.